This T cell receptor beta chain was found in a study of T-cell reconstitution after alpha-beta-depleted transplantation in children. A library of TCRbeta sequences, prepared with unique molecular identifiers, was generated. Each CDR3 protein gets one entry after TCRdb re-called the PCR reads with MiXCR. The sample contains about 230,000 distinct CDR3 sequences, 7.5% to 10% of which appear only once. The CDR3 runs 11 residues. V shed 8 bases and J shed 1 base, with 5 bases lying between them. Germline values: CDR1 MNHEY, CDR2 SVGEGT. The receptor was derived from a human donor who donated a stem cell graft to a child with SCID. This rearrangement joins TRBV6-2 or TRBV6-3 to TRBJ1-1, with D unresolved. The material sequenced was PBMCs from the stem cell graft donor, taken from the stem cell graft. The CDR3 loop reads CASQANTEAFF. The CDR3 DNA reads as TGTGCCAGCCAGGCGAACACTGAAGCTTTCTTT.